The clone carrying this T cell receptor (beta chain) was seen a handful of times. The record originates from a study of control samples from healthy donors and cancer patients. This CDR3 is built from 15 residues. Per germline, CDR1 SGHNT and CDR2 YYREEE (reference sequence). J gave up 7 bases and V 0 bases, and 7 bases lay outside the gene matches. TCRdb's table, derived via immunoSEQ multiplex PCR, lists solely in-frame clones and lacks some. The table records 100,000 to 150,000 clones, 75% to 95% of them present only once. This clonotype was obtained from a man between 18 and 29 years old in good health. This chain links TRBV5-4 with TRBJ1-5, with 7 nucleotides matching TRBD1. Sequenced: blood. Here the CDR3 DNA reads TGTGCCAGCAGCTTGGACAGGGGAAATGGGCAGCCCCAGCATTTT. This encodes CASSLDRGNGQPQHF.